This T cell receptor (beta chain) appears in the sequencing data of a study of cytomegalovirus exposure and HLA in healthy donors. Findings and caveats of the study: The study reported that TCR beta sequences accurately predicted HLA-A and HLA-B alleles in most subjects.

There are a few counts of this clone. The antigen is unknown. Trimming left V 0 bases short and J 2 bases short, with 15 bases between. The CDR3 extends over 16 amino acids. From germline, CDR1 is SGHRS and CDR2 YFSETQ. Primers for the PCR totalled 60 Vbeta and 13 Jbeta. Method: immunoSEQ multiplex PCR; TCRdb's copy keeps in-frame clones and lacks some. The repertoire holds 85,000 to 130,000 clones, with about a tenth as singletons. The sample was PBMCs. The receptor's source is a man aged 35 to 55 in good health and CMV-seropositive. V is TRBV5-1 and J is TRBJ2-7, with a tentative D call TRBD2 (5 bases). The CDR3 region is CASSLDGVAGAYEQYF. The CDR3 nucleotides are TGCGCCAGCAGCTTGGACGGTGTGGCGGGCGCCTACGAGCAGTACTTC.